The T cell receptor beta chain described here comes from a study of immune characterization of retroperitoneal liposarcoma. This clonotype was seen many times. In TCRdb, the PCR reads were re-called with MiXCR into one record per CDR3 protein. The sample holds approximately 7,000 distinct CDR3 sequences, 25% to 35% seen once. CDR3 length: 15 residues. Germline CDR1 reads MNHNS; CDR2 reads SASEGT. The gene calls are TRBV6-1 and TRBJ2-1; TRBD1 matches 7 bases. The DNA end is more similar to TRBJ2-7, so the J call may be wrong. The TCR sequence derives from a male donor with retroperitoneal liposarcoma. Sequences were obtained from blood. The CDR3 DNA is TGTGCCAGCAGTGAAGGCCCGAACAGGGGCAACGAGCAGTACTTC. As protein: CASSEGPNRGNEQYF.